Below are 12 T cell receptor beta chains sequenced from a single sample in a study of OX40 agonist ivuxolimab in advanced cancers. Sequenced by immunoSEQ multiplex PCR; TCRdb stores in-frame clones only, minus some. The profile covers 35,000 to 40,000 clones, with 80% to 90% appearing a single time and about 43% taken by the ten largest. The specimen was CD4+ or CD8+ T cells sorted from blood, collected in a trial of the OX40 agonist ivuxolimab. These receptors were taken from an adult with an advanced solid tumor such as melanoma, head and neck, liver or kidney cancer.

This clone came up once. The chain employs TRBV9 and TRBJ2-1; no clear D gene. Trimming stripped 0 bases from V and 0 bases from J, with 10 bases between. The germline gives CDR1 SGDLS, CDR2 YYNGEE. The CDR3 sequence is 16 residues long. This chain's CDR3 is CASSVGASFSYNEQFF. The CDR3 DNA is TGTGCCAGCAGCGTAGGCGCCTCATTCTCCTACAATGAGCAGTTCTTC.

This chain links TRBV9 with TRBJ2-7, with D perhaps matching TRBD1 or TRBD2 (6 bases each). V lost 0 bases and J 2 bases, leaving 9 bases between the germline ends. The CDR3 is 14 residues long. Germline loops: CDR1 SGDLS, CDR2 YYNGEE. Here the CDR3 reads CASSVGGAPYEQYF. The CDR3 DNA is TGTGCCAGCAGCGTAGGGGGGGCTCCCTACGAGCAGTACTTC.

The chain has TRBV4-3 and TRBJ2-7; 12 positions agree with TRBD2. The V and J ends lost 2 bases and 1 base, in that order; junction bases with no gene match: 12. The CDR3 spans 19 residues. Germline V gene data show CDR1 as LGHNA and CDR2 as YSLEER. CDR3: CASSQNPWTSGASSYEQYF. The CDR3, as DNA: TGCGCCAGCAGCCAAAACCCTTGGACTAGCGGGGCGTCATCCTACGAGCAGTACTTC.

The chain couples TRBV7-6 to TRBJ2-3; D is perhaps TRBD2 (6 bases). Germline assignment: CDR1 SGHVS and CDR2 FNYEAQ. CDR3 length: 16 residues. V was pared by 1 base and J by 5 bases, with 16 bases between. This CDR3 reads CASSLGASVVEDTQYF. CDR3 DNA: TGTGCCAGCAGCTTAGGTGCTAGCGTGGTAGAAGATACGCAGTATTTT.

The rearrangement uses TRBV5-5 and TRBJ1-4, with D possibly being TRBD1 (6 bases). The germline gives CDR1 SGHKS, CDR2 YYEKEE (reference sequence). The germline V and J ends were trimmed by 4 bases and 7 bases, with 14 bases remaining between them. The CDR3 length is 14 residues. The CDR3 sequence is CASSDQGNGEKLFF. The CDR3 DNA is TGTGCCAGCAGCGATCAGGGGAATGGTGAAAAACTGTTTTTT.

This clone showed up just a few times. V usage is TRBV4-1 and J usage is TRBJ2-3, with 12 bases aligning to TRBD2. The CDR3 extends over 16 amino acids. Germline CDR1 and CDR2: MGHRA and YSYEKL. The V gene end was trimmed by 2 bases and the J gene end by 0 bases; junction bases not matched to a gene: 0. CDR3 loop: CASSQLAGGSTDTQYF. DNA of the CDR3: TGCGCCAGCAGCCAACTAGCGGGGGGGAGCACAGATACGCAGTATTTT.

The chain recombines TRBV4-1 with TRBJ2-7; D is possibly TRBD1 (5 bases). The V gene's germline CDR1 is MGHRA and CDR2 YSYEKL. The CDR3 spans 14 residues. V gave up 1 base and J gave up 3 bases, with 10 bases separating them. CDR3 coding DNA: TGCGCCAGCAGCCAAGGGGCAGGGCTCTACGAGCAGTACTTC. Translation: CASSQGAGLYEQYF.

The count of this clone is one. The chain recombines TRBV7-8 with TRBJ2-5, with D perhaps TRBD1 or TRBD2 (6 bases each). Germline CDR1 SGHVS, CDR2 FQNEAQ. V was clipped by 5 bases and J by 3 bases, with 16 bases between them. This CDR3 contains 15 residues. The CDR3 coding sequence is TGTGCCAGCAGCACTCCGGAGGGGGTTAAAGAGACCCAGTACTTC. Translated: CASSTPEGVKETQYF.

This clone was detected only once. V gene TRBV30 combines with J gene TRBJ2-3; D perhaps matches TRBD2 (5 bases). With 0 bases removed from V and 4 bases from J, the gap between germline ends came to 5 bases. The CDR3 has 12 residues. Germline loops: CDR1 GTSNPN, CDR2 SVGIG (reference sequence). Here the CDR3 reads CAWSVGADTQYF. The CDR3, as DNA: TGTGCCTGGAGTGTGGGAGCAGATACGCAGTATTTT.

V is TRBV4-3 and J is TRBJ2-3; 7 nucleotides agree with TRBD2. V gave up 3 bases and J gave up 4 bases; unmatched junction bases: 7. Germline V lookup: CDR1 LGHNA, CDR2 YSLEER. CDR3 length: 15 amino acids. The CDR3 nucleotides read TGCGCCAGCAGCCACAACGGGGGGAGCGCAGATACGCAGTATTTT. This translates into CASSHNGGSADTQYF.

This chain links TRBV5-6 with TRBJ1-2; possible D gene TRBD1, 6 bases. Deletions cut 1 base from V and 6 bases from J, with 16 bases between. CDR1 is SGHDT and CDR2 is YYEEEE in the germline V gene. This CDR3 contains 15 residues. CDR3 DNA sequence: TGTGCCAGCAGCTTGAGCCTCAGGGACAAGGATGGCTACACCTTC. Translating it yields CASSLSLRDKDGYTF.

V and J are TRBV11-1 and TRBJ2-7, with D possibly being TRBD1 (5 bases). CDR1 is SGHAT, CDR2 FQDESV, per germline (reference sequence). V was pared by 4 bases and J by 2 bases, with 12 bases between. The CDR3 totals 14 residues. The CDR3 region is CASSSDTGPYEQYF. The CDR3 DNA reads TGTGCCAGCAGCTCAGATACAGGTCCCTACGAGCAGTACTTC.